Each of the 30 T cell receptor beta chains below was sequenced from the same sample in a study of CD8 T cells in ankylosing spondylitis. The antigens for these receptors are not known. MiXCR, applied by TCRdb to the 5' RACE reads, yields one record per CDR3 protein. The table lists some 140,000 distinct CDR3 sequences, roughly a sixth of them singletons. Regarding the study as a whole: Several highly homologous variants made up a TCR beta motif that seemed to typify ankylosing spondylitis blood.

Material for sequencing was blood, either unsorted or a sorted T cell fraction (not recorded which). The receptors were sampled from a male donor with ankylosing spondylitis.

The sample holds a few counts of this clonotype. V usage is TRBV13 and J usage is TRBJ2-7, with TRBD2 identical over 8 bases. Looked up from germline, CDR1 is PRHDT and CDR2 is FYEKMQ (reference sequence). The CDR3 length is 16 residues. Trimming cost V 2 bases and J 6 bases; bases outside gene matches: 12. The CDR3 coding sequence is TGTGCCAGCAGCTTAAGAGGCTCAGCGGGAGCGTCCGAGCAGTACTTC. This translates into CASSLRGSAGASEQYF.

The chain combines TRBV12-5 with TRBJ2-1; possibly TRBD2 for D (6 bases). The CDR3 sequence is 19 residues long. The V and J ends lost 6 bases and 8 bases respectively, with 32 bases between them. Germline-derived CDR1 and CDR2 are LGHNT and FRNRAP. The CDR3 sequence is CASGPGGWALRVEGDEQFF. DNA of the CDR3: TGTGCTAGTGGCCCTGGTGGTTGGGCTTTAAGGGTGGAGGGCGATGAGCAGTTCTTC.

The table lists this clonotype with a few counts. This rearrangement joins TRBV12-3 or TRBV12-4 to TRBJ2-7, with D possibly being TRBD2 (5 bases). Trimming took off 4 bases at V and 3 bases at J, with 16 bases between the two ends. The CDR3 length is 15 residues. As DNA, the CDR3 is TGTGCCAGCAGTTCCTGGGCAGGACGGGACTACGAGCAGTACTTC. Protein: CASSSWAGRDYEQYF.

This clonotype was seen a few times. V and J are TRBV15 and TRBJ2-4; TRBD1 aligns across 9 bases. The CDR3 consists of 15 residues. Trimming removed 4 bases from V and 9 bases from J; junction bases left unmatched: 10. CDR1 is LNHNV, CDR2 YYDKDF, per germline (reference sequence). CDR3 sequence: CATSTYRDRVVIQYF. The CDR3 DNA follows: TGTGCCACCAGCACCTACCGGGACAGGGTAGTCATTCAGTACTTC.

The chain links TRBV7-9 to TRBJ2-1; D is unresolved. This CDR3 is built from 14 residues. Looked up from germline, CDR1 is SEHNR and CDR2 is FQNEAQ (reference sequence). Trimming cost V 8 bases and J 7 bases, with 18 bases left between them. The CDR3 DNA reads as TGTGCCAGCGACCGCCGTGGAGTACGGAATGAGCAGTTCTTC. Encoded protein: CASDRRGVRNEQFF.

The chain combines TRBV10-3 with TRBJ2-7; D may be TRBD1 (5 bases). Germline CDR1 reads ENHRY; CDR2 reads SYGVKD. The CDR3 consists of 12 residues. Trimming cost V 4 bases and J 4 bases, with 8 bases left between them. The CDR3 region has the DNA TGTGCCATCAGTGTGGACATATACGAGCAGTACTTC. Translation: CAISVDIYEQYF.

V and J are TRBV20-1 and TRBJ2-1; 9 nucleotides line up with TRBD2. There are 16 residues in the CDR3. V trimming: 0 bases; J trimming: 6 bases; junction bases outside the gene matches: 9. From germline, CDR1 is DFQATT and CDR2 SNEGSKA (reference sequence). The CDR3 region has the DNA TGCAGTGCTAGAGAACGTGTAGCGGGAGTCCGCAATGAGCAGTTCTTC. Translated, it gives CSARERVAGVRNEQFF.

This chain connects TRBV7-9 to TRBJ1-2; 7 nucleotides line up with TRBD1. The length of the CDR3 is 14 residues. The V gene's germline CDR1 is SEHNR and CDR2 FQNEAQ (reference sequence). V lost 5 bases to trimming and J lost 4 bases; unmatched junction nucleotides: 7. In DNA form, the CDR3 reads TGTGCCAGCAGCCGAGACAGGGTATCCTATGGCTACACCTTC. Translated, it gives CASSRDRVSYGYTF.

The rearrangement uses TRBV13 and TRBJ2-5; 7 nucleotides line up with TRBD1. CDR1 PRHDT and CDR2 FYEKMQ come from the germline V gene (reference sequence). There are 16 residues in the CDR3. J gave up 1 base and V 0 bases, and 5 bases lay outside the gene matches. The chain's CDR3 is CASSLGQGIIQETQYF. The CDR3 bases are TGTGCCAGCAGCTTAGGACAGGGGATTATCCAAGAGACCCAGTACTTC.

The gene calls are TRBV7-9 and TRBJ2-2; 8 bases match TRBD1. The length of the CDR3 is 15 residues. The germline CDR1 and CDR2 sequences are SEHNR and FQNEAQ (reference sequence). After removal of 3 bases from V and 3 bases from J, the junction contained 3 bases not matched to a gene. The CDR3: CASSFGQGHTGELFF. CDR3 DNA: TGTGCCAGCAGCTTTGGACAGGGCCACACCGGGGAGCTGTTTTTT.

A single count supports this clonotype. A much larger clonotype is one base distant, so this may be a read error. The chain uses TRBV29-1 and TRBJ2-1; TRBD1 or TRBD2 may be the D gene (5 bases each). Germline values: CDR1 SQVTM, CDR2 ANQGSEA. The CDR3 is made up of 15 amino acids. For the CDR3, the DNA is TGCAGCGTTGTGGGGCTAGCCATGACCTACAATGAGCTGTTCTTC. Translated, it gives CSVVGLAMTYNELFF.

The sample holds many counts of this clonotype. V and J are TRBV7-9 and TRBJ1-1; TRBD1 might be the D (5 bases). CDR1 and CDR2 (germline): SEHNR, FQNEAQ (reference sequence). The ends were cut back, 10 bases at V and 6 bases at J, with 15 bases in the middle. The CDR3 loop spans 12 amino acids. The CDR3 is CAIPDKGPEAFF. The CDR3 DNA reads as TGTGCCATCCCGGATAAGGGACCTGAAGCTTTCTTT.

This clonotype showed up just a few times. This CDR3 is CSVDTGTEGVKTDYGYTF. The CDR3 DNA reads as TGCAGCGTTGACACCGGGACAGAGGGGGTAAAGACGGACTATGGCTACACCTTC. The J gene is TRBJ1-2, the V gene TRBV29-1; 7 bases map to TRBD1. The junction had 19 bases not matched to a gene; V was cut back by 3 bases and J by 3 bases. The CDR3 loop spans 18 amino acids. The germline V gene encodes CDR1 SQVTM and CDR2 ANQGSEA.

The V and J genes are TRBV9 and TRBJ2-1; TRBD2 might be the D (6 bases). The V end lost 0 bases, the J end lost 5 bases, and 12 bases lay between the germline ends. CDR3 length: 15 amino acids. Germline V gives CDR1 SGDLS, CDR2 YYNGEE. Here the CDR3 DNA reads TGTGCCAGCAGCGTAGCCGGGAGTTCCCACAATGAGCAGTTCTTC. It specifies CASSVAGSSHNEQFF.

This sequence joins TRBV20-1 and TRBJ2-7; D is possibly TRBD1 (6 bases). Germline CDR1 and CDR2: DFQATT and SNEGSKA (reference sequence). Trimming stripped 5 bases from V and 3 bases from J, with 20 bases between. The CDR3 loop spans 15 amino acids. The DNA of the CDR3 is TGCAGTGCTCCGGACTGGGACAATCAGGGCTACGAGCAGTACTTC. It yields the protein CSAPDWDNQGYEQYF.

V usage is TRBV7-9 and J usage is TRBJ2-7; the D gene is possibly TRBD2 (6 bases). The CDR3 is made up of 14 amino acids. V gave up 6 bases and J gave up 2 bases, with 14 bases separating them. The V gene's germline CDR1 is SEHNR and CDR2 FQNEAQ (reference sequence). DNA of the CDR3: TGTGCCAGCAGACTGGTGGGGGGAACCTACGAGCAGTACTTC. It encodes CASRLVGGTYEQYF.

A word on this clonotype: One end of the junction varies from germline; a read error may be responsible. The V gene is TRBV30, the J gene TRBJ2-1; TRBD2 agrees at 7 bases. The CDR3 is made up of 14 amino acids. Germline assignment: CDR1 GTSNPN and CDR2 SVGIG (reference sequence). CDR3 nucleotides: TGTGCCTGGAGTGGGCTAGCGGCCTACAAGGAGCAGTTCTTC. Encoded protein: CAWSGLAAYKEQFF.

This clonotype was seen ten or more times. CDR3 DNA: TGCAGCGTTGAGGGCGGGGAGAAGTACGAGCAGTACTTC. This codes for CSVEGGEKYEQYF. The chain combines TRBV29-1 with TRBJ2-7; TRBD2 might be the D (6 bases). The length of the CDR3 is 13 residues. The germline V gene encodes CDR1 SQVTM and CDR2 ANQGSEA. The V and J ends lost 3 bases and 4 bases respectively, with 13 bases between them.

The table lists this clonotype with a few counts. This sequence joins TRBV27 and TRBJ2-3; 10 positions agree with TRBD2. V lost 2 bases, J lost 6 bases, and 8 bases stayed unmatched. The CDR3 contains 16 residues. Germline-derived CDR1 and CDR2 are MNHEY and SMNVEV (reference sequence). In nucleotides, the CDR3 is TGTGCCAGCAGTTTACGCCTAGCGGGAGTTGAGGATACGCAGTATTTT. This translates into CASSLRLAGVEDTQYF.

This clonotype has just a few counts. The CDR3 sequence is CASSPGTSPVEQYF. As DNA, the CDR3 is TGCGCCAGCAGCCCAGGGACTAGCCCCGTCGAGCAGTACTTC. The chain couples TRBV4-1 to TRBJ2-7; 9 nucleotides agree with TRBD2. The CDR3 totals 14 residues. The ends lost 4 bases at V and 6 bases at J; junction bases unmatched: 7. Per germline, CDR1 MGHRA and CDR2 YSYEKL.

The chain couples TRBV6-5 to TRBJ2-7, with 7 nucleotides matching TRBD1. The CDR3 is made up of 15 amino acids. The junction had 7 bases not matched to a gene; V was cut back by 4 bases and J by 1 base. Germline values: CDR1 MNHEY, CDR2 SVGAGI. CDR3: CASSSYGTASYEQYF. In nucleotides, the CDR3 is TGTGCCAGCAGTTCCTACGGGACAGCTTCCTACGAGCAGTACTTC.

This clonotype has just a few counts. The chain uses TRBV29-1 and TRBJ2-7; D is possibly TRBD1 (6 bases). Germline V gene lookup returns CDR1 SQVTM and CDR2 ANQGSEA. The CDR3 sequence is 12 residues long. The V gene lost 7 bases and the J gene lost 5 bases, with 15 bases spanning the gap. In DNA, the CDR3 is TGCAGCGCGGACAGAGGCCCCGACGAGCAGTACTTC. Protein: CSADRGPDEQYF.

V usage is TRBV9 and J usage is TRBJ2-3; D remains ambiguous. V dropped 0 bases and J dropped 6 bases, with 17 bases sitting between them. This CDR3 has 16 residues. The germline gives CDR1 SGDLS, CDR2 YYNGEE. CDR3 DNA sequence: TGTGCCAGCAGCGTAGGGGGTCCCACGACGGCGGATACGCAGTATTTT. The encoded protein is CASSVGGPTTADTQYF. Based on the CDR3 plus reference TRBV9 and TRBJ2-3, the full variable domain is DSGVTQTPKHLITATGQRVTLRCSPRSGDLSVYWYQQSLDQGLQFLIQYYNGEERAKGNILERFSAQQFPDLHSELNLSSLELGDSALYFCASSVGGPTTADTQYFGPGTRLTVL.

This clonotype was counted between two and nine times. The V gene is TRBV7-6, the J gene TRBJ2-5; D is uncertain. CDR3 length: 13 residues. Per germline, CDR1 SGHVS and CDR2 FNYEAQ. The germline V and J ends were trimmed by 3 bases and 5 bases, with 10 bases remaining between them. The chain's CDR3 is CASSFSYAETQYF. The CDR3 DNA reads TGTGCCAGCAGCTTTTCCTATGCCGAGACCCAGTACTTC.

The sample holds a few counts of this clonotype. This chain uses TRBV29-1 with TRBJ2-5, with 7 positions matching TRBD2. With V trimmed by 3 bases and J by 2 bases, 0 bases remained unmatched. This CDR3 is built from 12 residues. Germline assignment: CDR1 SQVTM and CDR2 ANQGSEA. The DNA for the CDR3 is TGCAGCGTTGAGGGGGGGCAAGAGACCCAGTACTTC. This translates into CSVEGGQETQYF.

Regarding this clonotype: The junction shows a germline mismatch at one end, possibly a read error. The chain employs TRBV9 and TRBJ2-5; D gene uncertain. This CDR3 comprises 15 residues. Germline-derived CDR1 and CDR2 are SGDLS and YYNGEE. CDR3 region: CASSVGFSDREAQYF. The CDR3 DNA follows: TGTGCCAGCAGCGTAGGCTTTTCGGACCGAGAGGCCCAGTACTTC. Full variable domain (missing parts from reference TRBV9 and TRBJ2-5): DSGVTQTPKHLITATGQRVTLRCSPRSGDLSVYWYQQSLDQGLQFLIQYYNGEERAKGNILERFSAQQFPDLHSELNLSSLELGDSALYFCASSVGFSDREAQYFGPGTRLLVL.

The rearrangement joins TRBV27 to TRBJ1-5, with D unresolved. CDR1 and CDR2 (germline): MNHEY, SMNVEV (reference sequence). The CDR3 has 14 residues. The V end lost 4 bases, the J end lost 9 bases, and 16 bases lay between the germline ends. CDR3 sequence: CASSSRGPGMPQHF. The CDR3 coding sequence is TGTGCCAGCAGTTCCCGCGGACCGGGAATGCCCCAGCATTTT.

The V call is TRBV12-3 or TRBV12-4, the J call TRBJ2-1, with D perhaps matching TRBD1 (5 bases). Trimming took off 8 bases at V and 8 bases at J, with 19 bases between the two ends. This CDR3 spans 14 amino acids. CDR3 sequence: CASATQVGVDEQFF. Written as DNA, the CDR3 is TGTGCCAGCGCTACACAGGTAGGGGTGGATGAGCAGTTCTTC.

This clonotype has at least ten counts. The rearrangement links TRBV27 to TRBJ2-3, with D uncertain. This CDR3 comprises 16 residues. Germline lookup yields CDR1 MNHEY and CDR2 SMNVEV (reference sequence). Trimming pared 6 bases from V and 0 bases from J, leaving 16 bases between. CDR3 sequence: CASRSIGYMSTDTQYF. The CDR3 DNA sequence: TGTGCCAGCAGATCGATAGGCTACATGAGCACAGATACGCAGTATTTT.

This chain joins TRBV24-1 and TRBJ2-1, with D perhaps matching TRBD2 (6 bases). The germline V gene has CDR1 KGHDR and CDR2 SFDVKD. The length of the CDR3 is 15 residues. V lost 4 bases and J lost 4, with 13 bases in between. The CDR3 DNA is TGTGCCACCAGTGACCCCCCCGGGACTTACAATGAGCAGTTCTTC. Residues: CATSDPPGTYNEQFF.